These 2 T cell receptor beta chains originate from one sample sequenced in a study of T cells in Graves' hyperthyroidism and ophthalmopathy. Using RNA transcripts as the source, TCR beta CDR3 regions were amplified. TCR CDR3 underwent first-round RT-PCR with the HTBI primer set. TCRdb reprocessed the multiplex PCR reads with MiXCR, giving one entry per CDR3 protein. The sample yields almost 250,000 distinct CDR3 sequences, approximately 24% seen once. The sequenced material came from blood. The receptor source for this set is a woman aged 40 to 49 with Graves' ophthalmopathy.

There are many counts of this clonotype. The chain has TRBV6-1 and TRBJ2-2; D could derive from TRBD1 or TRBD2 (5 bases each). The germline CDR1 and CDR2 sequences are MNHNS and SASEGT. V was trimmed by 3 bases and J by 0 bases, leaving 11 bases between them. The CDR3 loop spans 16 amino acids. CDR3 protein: CASSDGAYSNTGELFF. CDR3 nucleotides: TGTGCCAGCAGTGACGGGGCGTATTCGAACACCGGGGAGCTGTTTTTT.

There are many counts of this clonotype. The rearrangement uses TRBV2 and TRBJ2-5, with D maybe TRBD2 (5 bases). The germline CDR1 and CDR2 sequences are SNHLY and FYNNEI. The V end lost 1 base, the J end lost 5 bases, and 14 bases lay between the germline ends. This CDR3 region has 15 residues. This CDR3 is CASSEGSGGGETQYF. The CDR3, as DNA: TGTGCCAGCAGTGAAGGGAGCGGAGGCGGGGAGACCCAGTACTTC.